This T cell receptor (beta chain) derives from a study of cytomegalovirus exposure and HLA in healthy donors. The wider study: Unique TCRs from HLA-typed donors, approximately 80 million of them, were held in an early data release. Study-level points and caveats: Later work found most CMV-associated TCR beta chains apparently HLA-restricted.

Concerning this clone itself: Its antigen is undetermined.

Primers: 60 Vbeta forward and 13 Jbeta reverse. Sequencing was performed with immunoSEQ multiplex PCR; in TCRdb, only in-frame clones are kept and a portion is missing. Of fewer than 70,000 clones listed, 83% are singletons. The CDR3 runs to 17 residues. V dropped 2 bases and J dropped 3; count of bases not matched to a gene: 11. CDR1 SGHAT and CDR2 FQNNGV come from the germline V gene. Sequences were obtained from PBMCs. The source of this sequence is a human donor in good health. The chain combines TRBV11-2 with TRBJ2-3, with 7 bases fitting TRBD2. The CDR3 here is CASSLLAGLVETDTQYF. CDR3 bases: TGTGCCAGCAGCTTATTGGCCGGACTAGTCGAAACAGATACGCAGTATTTT. The variable domain in full, with the rest retrieved from reference TRBV11-2 and TRBJ2-3, is EAGVAQSPRYKIIEKRQSVAFWCNPISGHATLYWYQQILGQGPKLLIQFQNNGVVDDSQLPKDRFSAERLKGVDSTLKIQPAKLEDSAVYLCASSLLAGLVETDTQYFGPGTRLTVL.